The entry below gives a single T cell receptor beta chain sequence along with its context. Assay: immunoSEQ multiplex PCR; the TCRdb copy retains only in-frame clones and omits some. The table includes about 140,000 clones, 75% to 90% detected once. The sample is drawn from a study of control samples from healthy donors and cancer patients. CDR3 length: 15 amino acids. Germline trimming cut 6 bases from V and 0 bases from J; bases unmatched to any gene: 2. Germline-derived CDR1 and CDR2 are MNHEY and SVGAGI. The chain carries TRBV6-5 and TRBJ1-3; TRBD1 aligns across 10 bases. The TCR was taken from a woman aged 25 to 39 in good health. The specimen sequenced was blood. CDR3 amino acids: CASRWDRGSGNTIYF. The CDR3 DNA reads as TGTGCCAGCAGATGGGACAGGGGCTCTGGAAACACCATATATTTT.